The present T cell receptor beta chain was sequenced within a study of blood T cell repertoires in COVID-19. The wider study: Specimens from acute and convalescent COVID-19 originated in the United States, Italy and Spain.

TCRdb's copy holds only in-frame clones and misses some; the assay was immunoSEQ multiplex PCR. There are around 200,000 clones in the sample; 88% occur only once, and roughly 1.6% lies in the top ten. V lost 6 bases to trimming and J lost 1 base, with 10 bases between them. CDR3 length: 13 residues. Germline V gene data show CDR1 as SGHRS and CDR2 as YFSETQ. The sequence was collected from a man younger than 35 with active or convalescent COVID-19. The chain carries TRBV5-1 and TRBJ2-5, with D perhaps matching TRBD2 (6 bases). Sequencing was carried out using peripheral blood. The CDR3, as DNA: TGCGCCAGCACACTAGCCACCCAAGAGACCCAGTACTTC. Translated, it gives CASTLATQETQYF.